This record concerns one TCR beta chain sequence. Its antigen is still unknown. This specimen comes from a study of shared clonotypes between healthy human individuals. Study details: Serving as donors were two women and three men, whose ages spanned 18 to 49.

Repertoires were generated with immunoSEQ multiplex PCR, while TCRdb's copy carries only in-frame clones and drops some. Of about 2.3 million clones in the sample, around 93% are singletons; the top ten hold roughly 0.34%. The germline gives CDR1 SGHDN, CDR2 FVKESK. The CDR3 has 13 residues. V was cut by 6 bases and J by 4 bases, with 9 bases left in between. Study-level findings and limits: In this cohort, only blood was sampled, and tissue repertoires likely differ.

Sequencing used naive CD4+ T cells from PBMCs. Sample subset: CD45RA+ positively selected. V gene TRBV14 combines with J gene TRBJ2-2, with unresolved D. The origin of this receptor is a man between 18 and 35 years old in good health. Some clones in this sample may be carry-over from other donors' samples. The CDR3 DNA sequence: TGTGCCAGCAGACCGGACCTCACCGGGGAGCTGTTTTTT. Translation gives CASRPDLTGELFF.